This TCR beta chain was sequenced in a study of patients and donors after allogeneic stem cell transplantation. With 4 bases removed from V and 7 bases from J, the gap between germline ends came to 16 bases. Germline CDR1 and CDR2: DFQATT and SNEGSKA (reference sequence). This CDR3 comprises 14 residues. Each CDR3 protein gets one entry after TCRdb re-called the RT-PCR reads with MiXCR. The data contain under 170,000 distinct CDR3 sequences, over 35% of them singletons. In this sample, this clonotype turned up a few times. The specimen sequenced was blood, either unsorted or a sorted T cell fraction (not recorded which). The rearrangement links TRBV20-1 to TRBJ1-4; tentatively, D is TRBD1 (5 bases). The receptor comes from a human donor who was either an allogeneic HSCT recipient or a stem cell or donor lymphocyte infusion donor (not recorded which). It is not recorded whose cells these are; they may come from a transplant donor. This chain's CDR3 is CSATTRDGGEKLFF. CDR3 DNA sequence: TGCAGTGCTACAACCCGGGACGGCGGTGAAAAACTGTTTTTT.